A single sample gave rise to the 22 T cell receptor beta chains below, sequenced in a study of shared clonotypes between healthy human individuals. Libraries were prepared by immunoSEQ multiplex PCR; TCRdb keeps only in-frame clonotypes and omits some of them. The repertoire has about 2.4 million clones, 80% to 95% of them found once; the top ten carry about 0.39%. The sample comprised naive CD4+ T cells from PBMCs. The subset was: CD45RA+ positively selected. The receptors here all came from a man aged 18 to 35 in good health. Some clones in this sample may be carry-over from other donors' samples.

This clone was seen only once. CDR3 nucleotides: TGTGCCAGCAGCTTAGGGGCTAGGTCCTACAATGAGCAGTTCTTC. Encoded protein: CASSLGARSYNEQFF. The chain links TRBV7-2 to TRBJ2-1; D unclear. There are 15 residues in the CDR3. Between the trimmed V and J ends, which lost 1 base and 1 base, there was a span of 8 bases. The germline V gene has CDR1 SGHTA and CDR2 FQGNSA.

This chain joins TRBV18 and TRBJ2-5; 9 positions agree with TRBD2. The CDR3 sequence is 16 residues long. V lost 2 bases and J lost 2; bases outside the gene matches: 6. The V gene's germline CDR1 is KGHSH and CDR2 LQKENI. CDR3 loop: CASSPVAGARQETQYF. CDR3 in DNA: TGTGCCAGCTCACCAGTAGCGGGAGCTAGGCAAGAGACCCAGTACTTC.

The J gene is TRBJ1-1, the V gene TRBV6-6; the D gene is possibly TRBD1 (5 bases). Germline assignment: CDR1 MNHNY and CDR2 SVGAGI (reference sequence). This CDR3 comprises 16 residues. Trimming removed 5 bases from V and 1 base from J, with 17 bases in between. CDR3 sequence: CASSPLRGETNTEAFF. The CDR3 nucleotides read TGTGCCAGCAGTCCCTTGCGGGGGGAGACGAACACTGAAGCTTTCTTT.

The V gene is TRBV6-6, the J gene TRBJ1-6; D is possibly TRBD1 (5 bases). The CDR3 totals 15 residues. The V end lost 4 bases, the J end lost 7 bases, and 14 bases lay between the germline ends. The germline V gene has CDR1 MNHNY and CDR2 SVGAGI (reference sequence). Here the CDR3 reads CASSSEGTANSPLHF. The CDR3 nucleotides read TGTGCCAGCAGTTCGGAGGGGACGGCAAATTCACCCCTCCACTTT.

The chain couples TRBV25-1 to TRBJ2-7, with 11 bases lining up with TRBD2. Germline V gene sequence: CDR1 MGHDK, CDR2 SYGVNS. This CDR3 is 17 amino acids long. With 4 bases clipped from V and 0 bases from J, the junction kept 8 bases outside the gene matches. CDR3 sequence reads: CASSASPGLADSYEQYF. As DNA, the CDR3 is TGTGCCAGCAGTGCTTCACCGGGACTAGCGGACTCCTACGAGCAGTACTTC.

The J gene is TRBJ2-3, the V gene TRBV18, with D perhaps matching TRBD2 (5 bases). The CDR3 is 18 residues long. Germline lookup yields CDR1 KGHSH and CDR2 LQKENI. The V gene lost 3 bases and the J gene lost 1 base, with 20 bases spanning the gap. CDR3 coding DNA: TGTGCCAGCTCACCCTCGGGGAGTTTGCGCGCGCGCACAGATACGCAGTATTTT. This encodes CASSPSGSLRARTDTQYF.

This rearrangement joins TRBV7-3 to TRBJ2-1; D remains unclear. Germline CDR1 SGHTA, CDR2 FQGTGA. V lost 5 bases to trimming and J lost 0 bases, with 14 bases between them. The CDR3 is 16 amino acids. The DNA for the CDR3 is TGTGCCAGCAGCCCGGGTGGCCCGAGCTCCTACAATGAGCAGTTCTTC. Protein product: CASSPGGPSSYNEQFF.

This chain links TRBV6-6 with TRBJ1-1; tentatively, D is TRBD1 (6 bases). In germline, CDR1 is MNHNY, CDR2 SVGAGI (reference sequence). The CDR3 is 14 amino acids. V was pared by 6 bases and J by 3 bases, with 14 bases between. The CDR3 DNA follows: TGTGCCAGCAGCCGCGGGACACTGGACACTGAAGCTTTCTTT. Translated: CASSRGTLDTEAFF.

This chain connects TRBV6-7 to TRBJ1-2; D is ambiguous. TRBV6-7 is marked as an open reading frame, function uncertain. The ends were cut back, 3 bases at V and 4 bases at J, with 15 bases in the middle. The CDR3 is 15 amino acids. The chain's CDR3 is CASSYSPNRRYGYTF. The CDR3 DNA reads TGTGCCAGCAGTTATTCCCCTAATCGGCGCTATGGCTACACCTTC.

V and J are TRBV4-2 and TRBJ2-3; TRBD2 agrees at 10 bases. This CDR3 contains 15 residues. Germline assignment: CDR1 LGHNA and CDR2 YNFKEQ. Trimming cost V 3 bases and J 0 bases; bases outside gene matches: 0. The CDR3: CASSQTSGSTDTQYF. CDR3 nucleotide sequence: TGTGCCAGCAGCCAGACTAGCGGGAGCACAGATACGCAGTATTTT.

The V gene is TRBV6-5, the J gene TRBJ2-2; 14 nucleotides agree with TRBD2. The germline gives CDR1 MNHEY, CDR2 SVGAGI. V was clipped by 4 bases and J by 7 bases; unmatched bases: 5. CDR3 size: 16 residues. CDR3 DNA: TGTGCCAGCAGTTGGGTGACTAGCGGGAGGGGCGGGGAGCTGTTTTTT. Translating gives CASSWVTSGRGGELFF.

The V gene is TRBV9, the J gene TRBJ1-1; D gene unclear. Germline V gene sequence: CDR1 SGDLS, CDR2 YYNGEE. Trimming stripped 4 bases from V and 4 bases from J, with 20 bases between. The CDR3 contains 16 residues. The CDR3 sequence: CASSPRAGTIATEAFF. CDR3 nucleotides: TGTGCCAGCAGCCCCCGGGCAGGTACTATCGCCACTGAAGCTTTCTTT. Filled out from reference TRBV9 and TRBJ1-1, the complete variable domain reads DSGVTQTPKHLITATGQRVTLRCSPRSGDLSVYWYQQSLDQGLQFLIQYYNGEERAKGNILERFSAQQFPDLHSELNLSSLELGDSALYFCASSPRAGTIATEAFFGQGTRLTVV.

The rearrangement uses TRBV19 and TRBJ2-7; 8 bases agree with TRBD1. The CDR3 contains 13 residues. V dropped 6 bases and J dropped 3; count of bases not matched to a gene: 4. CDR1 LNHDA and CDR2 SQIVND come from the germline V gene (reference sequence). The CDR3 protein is CASRDRVDYEQYF. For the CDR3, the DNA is TGTGCCAGTAGGGACAGGGTTGACTACGAGCAGTACTTC.

CDR3 coding DNA: TGTGCCAGCAGCCTAGACACCATATATTTT. Translation gives CASSLDTIYF. The chain recombines TRBV25-1 with TRBJ1-3; D unresolved. The CDR3 has 10 amino acids. V lost 6 bases and J 8 bases, leaving 5 bases between the germline ends. CDR1 MGHDK and CDR2 SYGVNS come from the germline V gene.

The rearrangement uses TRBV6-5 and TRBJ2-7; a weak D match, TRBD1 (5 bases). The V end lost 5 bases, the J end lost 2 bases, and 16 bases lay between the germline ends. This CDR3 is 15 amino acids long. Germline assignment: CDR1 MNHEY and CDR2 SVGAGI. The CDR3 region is CASSPEDRRTYEQYF. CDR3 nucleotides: TGTGCCAGCAGTCCCGAAGACAGACGAACCTACGAGCAGTACTTC.

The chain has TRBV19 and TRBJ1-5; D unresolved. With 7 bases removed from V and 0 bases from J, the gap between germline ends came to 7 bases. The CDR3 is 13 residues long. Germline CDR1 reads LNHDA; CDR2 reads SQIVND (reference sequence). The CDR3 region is CASTSYSNQPQHF. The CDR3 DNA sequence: TGTGCCAGTACCAGCTATAGCAATCAGCCCCAGCATTTT.

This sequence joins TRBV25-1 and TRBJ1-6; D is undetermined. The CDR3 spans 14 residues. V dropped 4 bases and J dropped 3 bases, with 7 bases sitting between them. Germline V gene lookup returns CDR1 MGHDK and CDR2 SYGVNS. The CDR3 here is CASSGGIYNSPLHF. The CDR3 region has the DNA TGTGCCAGCAGTGGAGGGATCTATAATTCACCCCTCCACTTT.

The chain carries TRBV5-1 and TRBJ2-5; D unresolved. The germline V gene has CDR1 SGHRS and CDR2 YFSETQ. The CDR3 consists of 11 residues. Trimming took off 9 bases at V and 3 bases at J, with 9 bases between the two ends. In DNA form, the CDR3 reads TGCGCCACCCGGGTGGAAGAGACCCAGTACTTC. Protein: CATRVEETQYF.

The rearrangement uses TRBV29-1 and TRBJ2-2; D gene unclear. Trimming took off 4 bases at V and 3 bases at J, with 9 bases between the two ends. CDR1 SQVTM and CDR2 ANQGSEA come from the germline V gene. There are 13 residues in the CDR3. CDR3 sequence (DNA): TGCAGCGTTGGTCTCAGCCACACCGGGGAGCTGTTTTTT. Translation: CSVGLSHTGELFF.

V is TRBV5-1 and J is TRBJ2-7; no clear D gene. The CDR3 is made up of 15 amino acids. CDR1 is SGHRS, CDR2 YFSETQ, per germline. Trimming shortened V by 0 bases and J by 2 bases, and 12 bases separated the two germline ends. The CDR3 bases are TGCGCCAGCAGCTTGGGGGCCTTACCGGCCTACGAGCAGTACTTC. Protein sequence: CASSLGALPAYEQYF.

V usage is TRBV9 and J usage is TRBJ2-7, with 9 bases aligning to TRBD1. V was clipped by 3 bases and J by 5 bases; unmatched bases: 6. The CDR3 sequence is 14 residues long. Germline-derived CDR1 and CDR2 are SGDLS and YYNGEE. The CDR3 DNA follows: TGTGCCAGCAGCGCAGGACAGGGGAGCCACGAGCAGTACTTC. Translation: CASSAGQGSHEQYF.

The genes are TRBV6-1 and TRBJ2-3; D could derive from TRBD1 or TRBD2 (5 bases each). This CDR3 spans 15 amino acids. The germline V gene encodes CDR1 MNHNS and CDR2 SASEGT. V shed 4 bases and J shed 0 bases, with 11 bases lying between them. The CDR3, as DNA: TGTGCCAGCAGTGTCCTATGGGGGAGCACAGATACGCAGTATTTT. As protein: CASSVLWGSTDTQYF.